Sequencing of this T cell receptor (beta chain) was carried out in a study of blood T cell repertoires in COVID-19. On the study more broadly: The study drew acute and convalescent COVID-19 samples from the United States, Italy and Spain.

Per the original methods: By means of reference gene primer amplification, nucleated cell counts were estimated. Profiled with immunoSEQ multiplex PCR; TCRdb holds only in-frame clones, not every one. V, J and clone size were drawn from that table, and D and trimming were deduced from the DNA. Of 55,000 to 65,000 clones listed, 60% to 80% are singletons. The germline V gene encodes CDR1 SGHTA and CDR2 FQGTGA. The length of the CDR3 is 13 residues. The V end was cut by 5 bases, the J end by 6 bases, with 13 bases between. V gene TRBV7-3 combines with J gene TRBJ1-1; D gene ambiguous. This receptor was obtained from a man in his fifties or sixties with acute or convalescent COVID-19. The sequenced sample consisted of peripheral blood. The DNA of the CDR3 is TGTGCCAGCAGCCCAAGGCCGGCGGCTGAAGCTTTCTTT. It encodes CASSPRPAAEAFF. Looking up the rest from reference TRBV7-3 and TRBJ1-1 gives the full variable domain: GAGVSQTPSNKVTEKGKYVELRCDPISGHTALYWYRQSLGQGPEFLIYFQGTGAADDSGLPNDRFFAVRPEGSVSTLKIQRTERGDSAVYLCASSPRPAAEAFFGQGTRLTVV.